The clone carrying this T cell receptor (beta chain) has ten or more counts. What it binds is unknown. V was trimmed by 3 bases and J by 8 bases, leaving 13 bases between them. The CDR3 length is 13 residues. CDR1 and CDR2 (germline): SEHNR, FQNEAQ (reference sequence). These data are taken from a study of T cells after yellow fever vaccination. Notes on the study in general: Shared CD4/CD8 clonotypes were a small share, likely from convergent recombination.

Production of TCR cDNA was by 5'RACE template switching, which also added a universal primer site and UMIs. TCRdb reprocessed the 5' RACE reads with MiXCR, giving one entry per CDR3 protein. In the table there are some 220,000 distinct CDR3 sequences, about 3% of which are singletons. The material was CD4+ T cells sorted from PBMCs, obtained 10 days after the yellow fever booster vaccination. The sequence came from a man aged 18 to 30 who received the YFV17D yellow fever vaccine. This chain links TRBV7-9 with TRBJ1-2; a possible D gene is TRBD1 (5 bases). DNA of the CDR3: TGTGCCAGCAGCTTGGCTGGGGGAAGCGGCTACACCTTC. This codes for CASSLAGGSGYTF.